This TCR beta chain was documented in a study of beta chain features in type 1 diabetes. Study-level results: When Type 1 diabetes patients were examined, their TCRB CDR3s proved moderately but significantly shorter in all four CD4+ subsets.

A CD45RO/CCR7/CD25/CD127/CD95/CD27 panel sorted naive, central memory, regulatory and stem cell-like memory CD4+ cells. This CDR3 contains 13 residues. The V gene lost 6 bases and the J gene lost 3 bases, with 12 bases spanning the gap. Germline V gene sequence: CDR1 SQVTM, CDR2 ANQGSEA. In its sample, this clone was seen a few times. What it binds is unknown. The study reverse transcribed the entire isolated RNA, so it sequenced expressed TCRB transcripts. TCRdb's copy holds only in-frame clones and misses some; the assay was immunoSEQ multiplex PCR. This sample has more than 250,000 clones; around 21% occur once, and the top ten carry 0.028%.

This clonotype originated in a woman in her thirties or forties with type 1 diabetes. J is TRBJ2-1 and V is TRBV29-1, with a possible D match to TRBD2 (5 bases). Sample: naive CD4+ T cells from blood. CDR3 sequence: CSVVPGYYNEQFF. The CDR3 DNA sequence: TGCAGCGTCGTGCCGGGATACTACAATGAGCAGTTCTTC.